This T cell receptor (beta chain) originates from a study of OX40 agonist ivuxolimab in advanced cancers. Study results and caveats: What antigens the expanded peripheral T cells recognized was never established. At 0.1 to 3.0 mg/kg, clonal expansion of CD4+ and CD8+ blood T cells had occurred by week 6.

Turning to this clone: Its matching antigen is unknown.

Method: immunoSEQ multiplex PCR; TCRdb's copy keeps in-frame clones and lacks some. The sample shows around 89,000 clones, roughly 93% of them seen only once. Germline CDR1 is SQVTM and CDR2 is ANQGSEA. This CDR3 comprises 14 residues. Between the trimmed V and J ends, which lost 4 bases and 1 base, there was a span of 13 bases. The chain has TRBV29-1 and TRBJ1-1; the D is unclear. The material was CD4+ or CD8+ T cells sorted from blood, obtained in a trial of the OX40 agonist ivuxolimab. This TCR came from an adult with an advanced solid tumor such as melanoma, head and neck, liver or kidney cancer. The DNA of the CDR3 is TGCAGCGTTGCCTCAGCTCCGGGGAACACTGAAGCTTTCTTT. Translation: CSVASAPGNTEAFF.